The sequence of this T cell receptor (beta chain) was determined in a study of blood T cell repertoires in COVID-19. About the study: Acute-phase and convalescent COVID-19 samples originated in the United States, Italy and Spain. PBMCs, B-cell-depleted T cells, or T cells were the source of the cDNA or gDNA that made up the material.

Original data processing: Cell counts per sample came from amplifying reference gene primers. Repertoires were generated with immunoSEQ multiplex PCR, while TCRdb's copy carries only in-frame clones and drops some. From that table come the V and J calls and clone size; the DNA was used to work out D and trimming. The top ten hold around 7% of the sample, which has around 180,000 clones, over 75% seen once. This clone was found a few times. The specimen sequenced was peripheral blood. The receptor was derived from an older man with active or convalescent COVID-19.

CDR3: CASSPQGNSGNTIYF. The DNA of the CDR3 is TGTGCCAGCAGCCCTCAGGGGAACTCTGGAAACACCATATATTTT. V is TRBV7-2 and J is TRBJ1-3; tentatively, D is TRBD1 (6 bases). Deletions cut 5 bases from V and 0 bases from J, with 11 bases between. This CDR3 comprises 15 residues. Germline lookup yields CDR1 SGHTA and CDR2 FQGNSA.